One T cell receptor (beta chain) is described in this entry. This entry belongs to a study of cytomegalovirus exposure and HLA in healthy donors. PCR was performed using 60 Vbeta and 13 Jbeta primers. Profiling relied on immunoSEQ multiplex PCR, and the TCRdb table lists in-frame clones only, not all of them. This repertoire includes about 170,000 clones. The CDR3 has 14 amino acids. The V and J ends lost 4 bases and 0 bases respectively, with 7 bases between them. Germline values: CDR1 MNHEY, CDR2 SVGAGI. Although they were nominally healthy when sampled, donors likely had unrecorded immune exposures.

The genes are TRBV6-5 and TRBJ2-4; the D gene is possibly TRBD2 (6 bases). The sequence was obtained from a woman between 18 and 30 years old in good health and CMV-seropositive. Sequences were obtained from PBMCs. Written as DNA, the CDR3 is TGTGCCAGCAGTTTCGGGGGAGCCAAAAACATTCAGTACTTC. Protein: CASSFGGAKNIQYF.